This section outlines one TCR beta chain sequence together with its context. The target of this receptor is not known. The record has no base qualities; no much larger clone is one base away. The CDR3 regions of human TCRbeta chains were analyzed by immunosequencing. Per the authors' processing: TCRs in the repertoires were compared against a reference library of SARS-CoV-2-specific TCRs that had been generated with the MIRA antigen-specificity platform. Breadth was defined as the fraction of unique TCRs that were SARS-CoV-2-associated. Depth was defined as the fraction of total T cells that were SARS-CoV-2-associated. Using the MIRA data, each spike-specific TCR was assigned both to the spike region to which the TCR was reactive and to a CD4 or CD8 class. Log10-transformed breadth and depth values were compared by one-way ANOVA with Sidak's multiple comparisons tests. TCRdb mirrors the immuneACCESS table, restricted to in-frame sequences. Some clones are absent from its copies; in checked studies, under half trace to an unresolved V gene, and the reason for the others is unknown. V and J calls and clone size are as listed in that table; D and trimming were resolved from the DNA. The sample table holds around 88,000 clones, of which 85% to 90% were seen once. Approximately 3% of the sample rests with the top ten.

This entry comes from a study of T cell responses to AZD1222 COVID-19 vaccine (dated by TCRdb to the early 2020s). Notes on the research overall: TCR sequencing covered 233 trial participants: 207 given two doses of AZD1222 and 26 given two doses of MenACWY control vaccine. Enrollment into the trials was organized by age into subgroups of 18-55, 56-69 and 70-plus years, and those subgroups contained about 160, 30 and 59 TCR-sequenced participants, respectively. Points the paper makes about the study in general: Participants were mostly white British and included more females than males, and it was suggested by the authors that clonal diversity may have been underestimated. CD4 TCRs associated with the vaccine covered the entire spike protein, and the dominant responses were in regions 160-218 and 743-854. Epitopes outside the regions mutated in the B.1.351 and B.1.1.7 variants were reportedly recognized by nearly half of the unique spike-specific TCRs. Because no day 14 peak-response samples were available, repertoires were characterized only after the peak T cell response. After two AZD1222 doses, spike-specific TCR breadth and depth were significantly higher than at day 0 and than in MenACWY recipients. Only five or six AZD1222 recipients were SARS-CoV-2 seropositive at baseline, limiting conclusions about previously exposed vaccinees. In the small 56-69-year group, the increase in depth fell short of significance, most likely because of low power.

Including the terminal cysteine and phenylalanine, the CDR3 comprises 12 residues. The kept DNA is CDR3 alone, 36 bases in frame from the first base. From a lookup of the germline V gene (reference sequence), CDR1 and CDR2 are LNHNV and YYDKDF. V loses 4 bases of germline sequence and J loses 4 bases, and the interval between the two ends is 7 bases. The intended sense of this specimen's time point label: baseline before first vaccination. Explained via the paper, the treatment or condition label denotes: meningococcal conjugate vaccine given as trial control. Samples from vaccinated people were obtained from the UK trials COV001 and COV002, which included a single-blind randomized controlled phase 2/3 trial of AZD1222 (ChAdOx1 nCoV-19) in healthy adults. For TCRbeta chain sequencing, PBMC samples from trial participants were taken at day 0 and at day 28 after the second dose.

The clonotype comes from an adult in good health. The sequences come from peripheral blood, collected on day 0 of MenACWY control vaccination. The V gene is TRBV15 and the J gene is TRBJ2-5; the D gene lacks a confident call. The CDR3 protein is CATSTDRETQYF. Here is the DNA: TGTGCCACCAGCACGGACCGAGAGACCCAGTACTTC.